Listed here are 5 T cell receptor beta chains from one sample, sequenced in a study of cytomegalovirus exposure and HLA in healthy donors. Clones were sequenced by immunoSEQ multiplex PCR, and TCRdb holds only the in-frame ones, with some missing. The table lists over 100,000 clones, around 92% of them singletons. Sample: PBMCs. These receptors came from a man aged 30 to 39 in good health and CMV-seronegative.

The DNA for the CDR3 is TGTGCCAGTAGTGCGACTACAGGGGGCGGGAGTTACGAGCAGTACTTC. It is translated as CASSATTGGGSYEQYF. The chain joins TRBV19 to TRBJ2-7, with 9 bases lining up with TRBD1. The CDR3 contains 16 residues. Losses at the gene ends were 5 bases for V and 4 bases for J; bases not matched to a gene: 12. Germline CDR1 reads LNHDA; CDR2 reads SQIVND (reference sequence).

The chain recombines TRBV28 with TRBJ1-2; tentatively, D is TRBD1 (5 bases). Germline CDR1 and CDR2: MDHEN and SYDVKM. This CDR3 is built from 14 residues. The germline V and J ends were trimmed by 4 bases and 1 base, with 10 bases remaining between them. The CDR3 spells CASSSGGFNYGYTF. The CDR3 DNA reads TGTGCCAGCAGTTCCGGGGGGTTTAACTATGGCTACACCTTC.

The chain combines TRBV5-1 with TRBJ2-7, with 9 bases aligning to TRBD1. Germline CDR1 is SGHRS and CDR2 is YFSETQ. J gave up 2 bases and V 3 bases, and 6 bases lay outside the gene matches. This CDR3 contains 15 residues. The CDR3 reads CASSSAGTGTYEQYF. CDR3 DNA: TGCGCCAGCAGCTCGGCCGGGACAGGGACCTACGAGCAGTACTTC. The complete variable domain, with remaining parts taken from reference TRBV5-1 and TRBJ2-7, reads KAGVTQTPRYLIKTRGQQVTLSCSPISGHRSVSWYQQTPGQGLQFLFEYFSETQRNKGNFPGRFSGRQFSNSRSEMNVSTLELGDSALYLCASSSAGTGTYEQYFGPGTRLTVT.

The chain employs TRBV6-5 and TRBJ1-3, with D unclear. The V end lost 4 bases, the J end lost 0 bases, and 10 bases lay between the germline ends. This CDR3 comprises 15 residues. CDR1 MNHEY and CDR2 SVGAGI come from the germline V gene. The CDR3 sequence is CASSLQRSSGNTIYF. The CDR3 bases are TGTGCCAGCAGTTTACAGAGAAGCTCTGGAAACACCATATATTTT.

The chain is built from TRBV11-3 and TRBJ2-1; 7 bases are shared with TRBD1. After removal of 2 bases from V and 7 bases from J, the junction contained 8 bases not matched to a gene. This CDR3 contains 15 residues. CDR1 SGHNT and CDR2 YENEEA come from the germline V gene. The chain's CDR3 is CASSLMTGMGNEQFF. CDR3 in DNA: TGTGCCAGCAGCTTAATGACAGGGATGGGGAATGAGCAGTTCTTC.